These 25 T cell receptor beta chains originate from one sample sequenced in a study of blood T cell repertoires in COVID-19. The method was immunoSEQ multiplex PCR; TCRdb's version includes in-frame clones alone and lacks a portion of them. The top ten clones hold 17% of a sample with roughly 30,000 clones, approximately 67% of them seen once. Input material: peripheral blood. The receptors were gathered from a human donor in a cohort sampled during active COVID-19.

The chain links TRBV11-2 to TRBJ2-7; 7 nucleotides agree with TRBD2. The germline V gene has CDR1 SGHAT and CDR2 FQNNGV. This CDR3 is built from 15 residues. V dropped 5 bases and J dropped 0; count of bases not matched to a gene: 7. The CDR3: CASSRPGLPSYEQYF. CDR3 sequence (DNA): TGTGCCAGCAGCCGACCGGGACTACCCTCCTACGAGCAGTACTTC.

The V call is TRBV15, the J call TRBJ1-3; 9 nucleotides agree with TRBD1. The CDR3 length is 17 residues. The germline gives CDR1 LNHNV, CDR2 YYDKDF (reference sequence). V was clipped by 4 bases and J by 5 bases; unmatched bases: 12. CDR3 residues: CATSITFPGQGRNTIYF. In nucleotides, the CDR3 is TGTGCCACCAGCATTACTTTTCCGGGACAGGGTCGAAACACCATATATTTT.

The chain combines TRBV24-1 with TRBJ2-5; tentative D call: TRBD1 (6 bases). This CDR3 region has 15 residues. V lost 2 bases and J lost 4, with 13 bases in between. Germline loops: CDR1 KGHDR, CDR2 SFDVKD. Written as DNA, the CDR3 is TGTGCCACCAGTGATTCAGGCAGGGGAGCAGAGACCCAGTACTTC. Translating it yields CATSDSGRGAETQYF.

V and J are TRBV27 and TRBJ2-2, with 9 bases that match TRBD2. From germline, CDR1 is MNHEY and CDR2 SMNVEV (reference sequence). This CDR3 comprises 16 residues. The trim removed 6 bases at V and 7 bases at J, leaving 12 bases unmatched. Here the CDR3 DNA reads TGTGCCAGCAGCCCCATACTAGCGGGTGGGATCGGGGAGCTGTTTTTT. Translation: CASSPILAGGIGELFF.

Here the CDR3 reads CASSQGGAAGWETQYF. The CDR3 region has the DNA TGTGCCAGCAGCCAAGGAGGAGCGGCGGGGTGGGAGACCCAGTACTTC. The V call is TRBV14, the J call TRBJ2-5; weak D call: TRBD2 (6 bases). Germline CDR1 and CDR2: SGHDN and FVKESK. V dropped 1 base and J dropped 5 bases, with 17 bases sitting between them. CDR3 length: 16 amino acids.

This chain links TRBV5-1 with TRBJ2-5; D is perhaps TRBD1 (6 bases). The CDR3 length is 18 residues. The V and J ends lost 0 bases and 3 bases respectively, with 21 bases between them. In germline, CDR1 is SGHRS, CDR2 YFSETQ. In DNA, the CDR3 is TGCGCCAGCAGCTTGGAGGCCAAATGGGGGCGCTCAGAAGAGACCCAGTACTTC. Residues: CASSLEAKWGRSEETQYF.

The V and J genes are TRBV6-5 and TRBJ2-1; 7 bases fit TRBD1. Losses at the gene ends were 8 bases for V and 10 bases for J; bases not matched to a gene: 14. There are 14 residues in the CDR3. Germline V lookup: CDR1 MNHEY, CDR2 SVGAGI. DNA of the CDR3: TGTGCCAGCGTTAGGGACAGCTCCATGGGCGAGCAGTTCTTC. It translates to CASVRDSSMGEQFF.

CDR3 nucleotide sequence: TGTGCCAGCAGACCCGGGACAGGGAACGTGGGACGGGGGAACACTGAAGCTTTCTTT. Protein sequence: CASRPGTGNVGRGNTEAFF. This chain joins TRBV3-1 (or the pseudogene TRBV3-2) and TRBJ1-1; TRBD1 matches at 9 bases. Germline V gene data show CDR1 as LGHDT and CDR2 as YNNKEL (reference sequence). The trim removed 6 bases at V and 1 base at J, leaving 18 bases unmatched. This CDR3 region has 19 residues.

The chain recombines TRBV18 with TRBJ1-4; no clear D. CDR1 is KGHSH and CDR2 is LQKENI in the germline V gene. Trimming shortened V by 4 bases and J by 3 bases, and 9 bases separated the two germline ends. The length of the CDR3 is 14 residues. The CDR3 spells CASSLDSANEKLFF. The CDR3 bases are TGTGCCAGCTCACTCGACTCAGCTAATGAAAAACTGTTTTTT. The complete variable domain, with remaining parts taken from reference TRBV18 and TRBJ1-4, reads NAGVMQNPRHLVRRRGQEARLRCSPMKGHSHVYWYRQLPEEGLKFMVYLQKENIIDESGMPKERFSAEFPKEGPSILRIQQVVRGDSAAYFCASSLDSANEKLFFGSGTQLSVL.

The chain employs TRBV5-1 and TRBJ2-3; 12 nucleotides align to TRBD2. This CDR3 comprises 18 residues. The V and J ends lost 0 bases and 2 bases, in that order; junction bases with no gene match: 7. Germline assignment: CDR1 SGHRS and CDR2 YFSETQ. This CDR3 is CASSLVASGRELTDTQYF. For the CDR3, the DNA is TGCGCCAGCAGCTTGGTCGCTAGCGGGAGGGAGCTCACAGATACGCAGTATTTT. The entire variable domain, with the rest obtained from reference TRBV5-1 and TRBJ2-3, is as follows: KAGVTQTPRYLIKTRGQQVTLSCSPISGHRSVSWYQQTPGQGLQFLFEYFSETQRNKGNFPGRFSGRQFSNSRSEMNVSTLELGDSALYLCASSLVASGRELTDTQYFGPGTRLTVL.

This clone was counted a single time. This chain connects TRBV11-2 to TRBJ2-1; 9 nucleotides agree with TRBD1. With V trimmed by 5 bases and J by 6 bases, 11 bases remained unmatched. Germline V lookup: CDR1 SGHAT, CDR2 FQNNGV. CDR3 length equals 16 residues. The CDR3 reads CASSPYRDRAFNEQFF. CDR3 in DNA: TGTGCCAGCAGCCCGTACCGGGACAGGGCCTTCAATGAGCAGTTCTTC. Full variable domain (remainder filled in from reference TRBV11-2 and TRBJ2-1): EAGVAQSPRYKIIEKRQSVAFWCNPISGHATLYWYQQILGQGPKLLIQFQNNGVVDDSQLPKDRFSAERLKGVDSTLKIQPAKLEDSAVYLCASSPYRDRAFNEQFFGPGTRLTVL.

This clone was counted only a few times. The CDR3 bases are TGTGCCAGCAGTTTAGCGGCAGGGGGCTATGGCTACACCTTC. Its protein is CASSLAAGGYGYTF. The chain has TRBV28 and TRBJ1-2, with 7 bases that match TRBD1. Trimming at V came to 2 bases and at J to 4 bases, leaving 4 bases not matched to a gene. Germline V gene data show CDR1 as MDHEN and CDR2 as SYDVKM. This CDR3 spans 14 amino acids.

The CDR3 DNA sequence: TGTGCCACGGGACTTAACTATCAGCCCCAGCATTTT. Encoded protein: CATGLNYQPQHF. This chain links TRBV27 with TRBJ1-5, with a weak D call TRBD1 (5 bases). Between the trimmed V and J ends, which lost 10 bases and 5 bases, there was a span of 12 bases. Germline lookup yields CDR1 MNHEY and CDR2 SMNVEV (reference sequence). This CDR3 contains 12 residues.

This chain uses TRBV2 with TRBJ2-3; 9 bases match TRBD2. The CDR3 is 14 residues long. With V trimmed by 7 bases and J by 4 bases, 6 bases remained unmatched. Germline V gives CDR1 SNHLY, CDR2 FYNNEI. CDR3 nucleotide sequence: TGTGCCAGCAAGGTTGCGGGGGGGCCAGATACGCAGTATTTT. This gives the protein CASKVAGGPDTQYF.

The DNA of the CDR3 is TGCGCCAGCAGCCAGGGACAAACCTGGCGAGACTATGGCTACACCTTC. Translated, it gives CASSQGQTWRDYGYTF. The chain uses TRBV4-1 and TRBJ1-2; D might be TRBD1 (6 bases). The CDR3 totals 16 residues. CDR1 MGHRA and CDR2 YSYEKL come from the germline V gene. Trimming stripped 3 bases from V and 3 bases from J, with 17 bases between.

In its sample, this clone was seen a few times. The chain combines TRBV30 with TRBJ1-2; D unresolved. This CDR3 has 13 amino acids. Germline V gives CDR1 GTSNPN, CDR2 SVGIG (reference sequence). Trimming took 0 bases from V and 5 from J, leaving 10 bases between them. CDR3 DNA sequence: TGTGCCTGGAGTGTACTCTCGCCTTATGGCTACACCTTC. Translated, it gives CAWSVLSPYGYTF. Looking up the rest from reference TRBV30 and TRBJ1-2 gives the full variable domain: SQTIHQWPATLVQPVGSPLSLECTVEGTSNPNLYWYRQAAGRGLQLLFYSVGIGQISSEVPQNLSASRPQDRQFILSSKKLLLSDSGFYLCAWSVLSPYGYTFGSGTRLTVV.

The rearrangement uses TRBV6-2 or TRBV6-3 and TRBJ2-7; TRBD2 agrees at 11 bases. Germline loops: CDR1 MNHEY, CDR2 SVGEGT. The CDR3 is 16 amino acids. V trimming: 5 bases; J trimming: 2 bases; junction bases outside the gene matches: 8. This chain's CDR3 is CASSTETSGIAYEQYF. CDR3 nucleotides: TGTGCCAGCAGTACGGAGACTAGCGGGATTGCCTACGAGCAGTACTTC.

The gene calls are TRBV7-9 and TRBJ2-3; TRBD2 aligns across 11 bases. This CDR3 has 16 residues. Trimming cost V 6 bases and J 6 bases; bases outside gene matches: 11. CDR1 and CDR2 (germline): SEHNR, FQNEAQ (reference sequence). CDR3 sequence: CASSRLAGIRADTQYF. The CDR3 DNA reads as TGTGCCAGCAGTAGACTAGCGGGAATTCGGGCGGATACGCAGTATTTT.

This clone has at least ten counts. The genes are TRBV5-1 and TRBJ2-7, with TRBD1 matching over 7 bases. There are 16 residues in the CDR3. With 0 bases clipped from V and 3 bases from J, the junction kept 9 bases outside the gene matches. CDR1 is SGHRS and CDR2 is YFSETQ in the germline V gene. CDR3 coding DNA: TGCGCCAGCAGCTTGGGCGGAATACAGGGGAACTACGAGCAGTACTTC. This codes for CASSLGGIQGNYEQYF. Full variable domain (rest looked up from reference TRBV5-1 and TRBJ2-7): KAGVTQTPRYLIKTRGQQVTLSCSPISGHRSVSWYQQTPGQGLQFLFEYFSETQRNKGNFPGRFSGRQFSNSRSEMNVSTLELGDSALYLCASSLGGIQGNYEQYFGPGTRLTVT.

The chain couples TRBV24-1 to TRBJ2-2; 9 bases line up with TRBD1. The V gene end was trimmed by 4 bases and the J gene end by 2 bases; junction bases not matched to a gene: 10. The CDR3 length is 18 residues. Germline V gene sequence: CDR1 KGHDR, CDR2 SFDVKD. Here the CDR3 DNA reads TGTGCCACCAGTGACCAGGACAGGGGCCCCACCAACACCGGGGAGCTGTTTTTT. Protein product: CATSDQDRGPTNTGELFF.

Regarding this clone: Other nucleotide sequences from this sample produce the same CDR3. The CDR3 region is CASSQDSNQPQHF. The DNA of the CDR3 is TGCGCCAGCAGCCAAGATAGTAATCAGCCCCAGCATTTT. The chain is built from TRBV4-1 and TRBJ1-5, with D unclear. This CDR3 is built from 13 residues. Germline V CDR1 and CDR2: MGHRA, YSYEKL. With 0 bases removed from V and 4 bases from J, the gap between germline ends came to 4 bases.

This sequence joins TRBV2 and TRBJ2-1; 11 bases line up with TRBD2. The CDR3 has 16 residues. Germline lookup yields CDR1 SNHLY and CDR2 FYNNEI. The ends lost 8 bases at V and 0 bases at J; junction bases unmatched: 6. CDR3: CASLRLAGTSYNEQFF. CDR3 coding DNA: TGTGCCAGCCTAAGACTAGCGGGAACCTCCTACAATGAGCAGTTCTTC.

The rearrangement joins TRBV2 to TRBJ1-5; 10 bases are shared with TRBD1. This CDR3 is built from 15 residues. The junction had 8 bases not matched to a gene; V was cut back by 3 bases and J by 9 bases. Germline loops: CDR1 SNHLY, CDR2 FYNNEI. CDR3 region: CASSERTGGYWPQHF. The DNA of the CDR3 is TGTGCCAGCAGTGAGAGGACAGGGGGTTATTGGCCCCAGCATTTT.

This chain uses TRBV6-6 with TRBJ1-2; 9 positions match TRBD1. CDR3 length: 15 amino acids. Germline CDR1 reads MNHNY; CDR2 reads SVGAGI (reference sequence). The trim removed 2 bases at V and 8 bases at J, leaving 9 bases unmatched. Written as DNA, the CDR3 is TGTGCCAGCAGTTACCCAGGACAGGGGATGTGGGGCTACACCTTC. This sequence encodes CASSYPGQGMWGYTF.

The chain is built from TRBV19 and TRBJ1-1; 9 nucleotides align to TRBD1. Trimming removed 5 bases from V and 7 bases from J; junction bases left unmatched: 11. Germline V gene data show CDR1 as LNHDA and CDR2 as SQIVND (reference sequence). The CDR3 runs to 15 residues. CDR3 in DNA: TGTGCCAGTAGTGCCTGGGACAGGGTTACGGTTGAAGCTTTCTTT. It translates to CASSAWDRVTVEAFF.